This TCR beta chain was observed in a study of T cell changes during pregnancy in multiple sclerosis. Trimming removed 9 bases at V and 1 base at J, with 12 bases between. Germline-derived CDR1 and CDR2 are SEHNR and FQNEAQ (reference sequence). CDR3 length: 13 amino acids. Using immunoSEQ multiplex PCR, the repertoire was profiled, and TCRdb retains in-frame clones only, with some absent. The table has under 60,000 clones, around 92% seen once. Sequenced here: CD4+ T cells from peripheral blood mononuclear cells, sampled after pregnancy. This receptor was obtained from a female donor with multiple sclerosis, enrolled in a pregnancy study. The rearrangement uses TRBV7-9 and TRBJ1-1; a possible D gene is TRBD1 (6 bases). The DNA for the CDR3 is TGTGCCAGTCGGACAGTATCGAACACTGAAGCTTTCTTT. This gives the protein CASRTVSNTEAFF.